One sample yielded the 25 T cell receptor beta chains listed below, sequenced in a study of cytomegalovirus exposure and HLA in healthy donors (TCRdb year 2017). Library preparation was by the immunoSEQ multiplex PCR assay. For the multiplex PCR, a mixture combining 60 forward primers for TCR Vbeta segments and 13 reverse primers for TCR Jbeta segments was used. The table comes from immuneACCESS by way of TCRdb, which keeps in-frame sequences with V and J called. Part of the clones is missing from these tables; in studies checked, under half for an unresolved V gene and the rest for unknown reasons. The sample has about 31,000 clones on record, about 60% of them singletons. 20% to 25% of the sample belongs to the ten largest clones. Sequencing was carried out using PBMCs. The receptors were sampled from a man in his forties or fifties in good health and CMV-seropositive.

A few counts support this clone. The chain is built from TRBV29-1 and TRBJ2-5, with D tentatively TRBD2 (7 bases). V was shortened by 5 bases and J by 1 base, with 11 bases between the two germline ends. Germline CDR1 is SQVTM and CDR2 is ANQGSEA. This CDR3 spans 13 amino acids. CDR3 in DNA: TGCAGCGTTCTCGGGGGGCTCCAAGAGACCCAGTACTTC. Its protein is CSVLGGLQETQYF.

This clone has just a few counts. This sequence joins TRBV6-5 and TRBJ2-7, with unresolved D. Germline CDR1 reads MNHEY; CDR2 reads SVGAGI. V was clipped by 4 bases and J by 0 bases, with 7 bases between them. This CDR3 comprises 13 residues. The CDR3 region is CASSWSGSYEQYF. CDR3 nucleotides: TGTGCCAGCAGTTGGTCAGGCTCCTACGAGCAGTACTTC.

CDR3 bases: TGTGCCAGCAGTCCGGACACAAGCACAGATACGCAGTATTTT. Translation gives CASSPDTSTDTQYF. V gene TRBV6-1 combines with J gene TRBJ2-3, with D maybe TRBD1 (5 bases). Germline lookup yields CDR1 MNHNS and CDR2 SASEGT. Trimming removed 5 bases from V and 0 bases from J, with 9 bases in between. This CDR3 has 14 residues.

This clone has more than one count but fewer than ten. The chain links TRBV29-1 to TRBJ2-3, with a possible D match to TRBD1 (7 bases). V was cut by 5 bases and J by 4 bases, with 16 bases left in between. Germline V gene lookup returns CDR1 SQVTM and CDR2 ANQGSEA. The CDR3 is made up of 14 amino acids. The CDR3 reads CSVSLSRGADTQYF. The CDR3 DNA reads TGCAGCGTTTCCCTGAGCAGGGGGGCAGATACGCAGTATTTT.

The chain employs TRBV2 and TRBJ2-7, with 10 bases lining up with TRBD1. Germline V CDR1 and CDR2: SNHLY, FYNNEI. The CDR3 runs 13 residues. The CDR3 DNA reads as TGTGCCAGGGGACAGGGGATAACAGGAGCTCCCAGTGTT. Amino acid sequence: CARGQGITGAPSV.

The chain combines TRBV5-1 with TRBJ2-3, with TRBD1 matching over 8 bases. The CDR3 loop spans 15 amino acids. Per germline, CDR1 SGHRS and CDR2 YFSETQ. After removal of 2 bases from V and 5 bases from J, the junction contained 7 bases not matched to a gene. The CDR3 loop is CASSLGGQVGDTQYF. CDR3 DNA: TGCGCCAGCAGCTTAGGGGGACAGGTCGGAGATACGCAGTATTTT. The full variable domain, in which reference TRBV5-1 and TRBJ2-3 provide the parts outside the CDR3, is KAGVTQTPRYLIKTRGQQVTLSCSPISGHRSVSWYQQTPGQGLQFLFEYFSETQRNKGNFPGRFSGRQFSNSRSEMNVSTLELGDSALYLCASSLGGQVGDTQYFGPGTRLTVL.

The V call is TRBV5-6, the J call TRBJ2-7; D remains ambiguous. This CDR3 contains 11 residues. The germline V gene has CDR1 SGHDT and CDR2 YYEEEE. With 1 base removed from V and 6 bases from J, the gap between germline ends came to 5 bases. This CDR3 reads CASSLSVEQYF. Here the CDR3 DNA reads TGTGCCAGCAGCTTGTCAGTCGAGCAGTACTTC.

This clone has only a few counts. This chain uses TRBV9 with TRBJ2-2; the match to TRBD2 covers 7 bases. Trimming at V came to 1 base and at J to 7 bases, leaving 10 bases not matched to a gene. The CDR3 spans 16 residues. Germline values: CDR1 SGDLS, CDR2 YYNGEE. The DNA for the CDR3 is TGTGCCAGCAGCGTAACTAGTGGGAGGGCGTACGGGGAGCTGTTTTTT. Protein sequence: CASSVTSGRAYGELFF.

This sequence joins TRBV29-1 and TRBJ1-1; no reliable D call. CDR3 size: 12 residues. Trimming removed 6 bases at V and 1 base at J, with 9 bases between. CDR1 SQVTM and CDR2 ANQGSEA come from the germline V gene. DNA of the CDR3: TGCAGCGTCGGGGAGGCGAACACTGAAGCTTTCTTT. Translating it yields CSVGEANTEAFF.

J is TRBJ1-1 and V is TRBV28; 8 positions agree with TRBD1. The trim removed 5 bases at V and 1 base at J, leaving 6 bases unmatched. From germline, CDR1 is MDHEN and CDR2 SYDVKM. The CDR3 extends over 15 amino acids. CDR3 sequence reads: CASSGAGTGNTEAFF. The CDR3 region has the DNA TGTGCCAGCAGTGGAGCCGGGACAGGGAACACTGAAGCTTTCTTT.

CDR3 coding DNA: TGTGCCAGCAGCTACTGGACAGGGGGCATGGGAGGCTACACCTTC. Encoded protein: CASSYWTGGMGGYTF. V is TRBV7-8 and J is TRBJ1-2, with 11 bases matching TRBD1. This CDR3 has 15 amino acids. The V gene's germline CDR1 is SGHVS and CDR2 FQNEAQ. V was pared by 4 bases and J by 8 bases, with 9 bases of the junction left unmatched.

The chain uses TRBV7-9 and TRBJ1-2; D gene uncertain. There are 11 residues in the CDR3. V was shortened by 6 bases and J by 12 bases, with 14 bases between the two germline ends. Germline CDR1 is SEHNR and CDR2 is FQNEAQ (reference sequence). The CDR3 here is CASRFDTVDTF. CDR3 in DNA: TGTGCCAGCAGATTCGACACGGTTGACACCTTC.

The rearrangement uses TRBV5-1 and TRBJ1-6; TRBD1 aligns across 7 bases. CDR1 and CDR2 from the germline V gene are SGHRS and YFSETQ. The CDR3 spans 14 residues. The junction had 6 bases not matched to a gene; V was cut back by 4 bases and J by 8 bases. CDR3 nucleotides: TGCGCCAGCAGCACAACCCAGGGGGATTCACCCCTCCACTTT. Protein: CASSTTQGDSPLHF.

This rearrangement joins TRBV5-6 to TRBJ2-7, with D uncertain. The CDR3 extends over 14 amino acids. Germline V gives CDR1 SGHDT, CDR2 YYEEEE. V gave up 0 bases and J gave up 0 bases, with 7 bases separating them. CDR3 in amino acids: CASSLAVISYEQYF. The DNA of the CDR3 is TGTGCCAGCAGCTTGGCCGTAATCTCCTACGAGCAGTACTTC.

The chain links TRBV2 to TRBJ1-2; D is ambiguous. The V end lost 7 bases, the J end lost 0 bases, and 21 bases lay between the germline ends. The CDR3 contains 17 residues. Germline V gene lookup returns CDR1 SNHLY and CDR2 FYNNEI. The CDR3 nucleotides are TGTGCCAGCATAAAATGGGTCCAGGAAGGTTCTAACTATGGCTACACCTTC. Residues: CASIKWVQEGSNYGYTF.

The chain couples TRBV7-2 to TRBJ1-1, with 7 nucleotides matching TRBD1. CDR3 length: 14 residues. Germline CDR1 and CDR2: SGHTA and FQGNSA. V gave up 7 bases and J gave up 7 bases; unmatched junction bases: 12. CDR3 DNA: TGTGCCAGCACCCTTAGTGAGGGGGCGGGTGAAGCTTTCTTT. This encodes CASTLSEGAGEAFF.

The genes are TRBV2 and TRBJ2-7; D might be TRBD1 (6 bases). The CDR3 contains 14 residues. Trimming cost V 3 bases and J 1 base, with 10 bases left between them. Germline V gene data show CDR1 as SNHLY and CDR2 as FYNNEI. CDR3 amino acids: CASSDNRDSYEQYF. The CDR3 region has the DNA TGTGCCAGCAGTGATAACAGGGATTCCTACGAGCAGTACTTC.

This chain joins TRBV5-6 and TRBJ2-5, with a possible D match to TRBD2 (5 bases). V lost 4 bases, J lost 2 bases, and 9 bases lay in between. The CDR3 is made up of 13 amino acids. Germline V gene sequence: CDR1 SGHDT, CDR2 YYEEEE. The CDR3, as DNA: TGTGCCAGCAGCCGGACTTTACAAGAGACCCAGTACTTC. Residues: CASSRTLQETQYF.

The chain links TRBV5-1 to TRBJ2-2; TRBD1 is a possible D gene (5 bases). The CDR3 covers 14 residues. Germline CDR1 reads SGHRS; CDR2 reads YFSETQ. The V end lost 6 bases, the J end lost 2 bases, and 11 bases lay between the germline ends. The CDR3 loop is CASTRTLNTGELFF. DNA of the CDR3: TGCGCCAGCACCCGGACACTTAACACCGGGGAGCTGTTTTTT.

The chain is built from TRBV4-1 and TRBJ2-7, with TRBD2 matching over 12 bases. Per germline, CDR1 MGHRA and CDR2 YSYEKL. The CDR3 is 15 residues long. After removal of 0 bases from V and 7 bases from J, the junction contained 4 bases not matched to a gene. The CDR3 DNA sequence: TGCGCCAGCAGCCAAGAGCCTAGCGGGAGGGGGGAGCAGTACTTC. Translated, it gives CASSQEPSGRGEQYF.

This rearrangement joins TRBV6-1 to TRBJ1-5; 8 bases align to TRBD1. V shed 2 bases, J shed 3 bases, and the junction held 6 bases outside the gene matches. The length of the CDR3 is 16 residues. The germline gives CDR1 MNHNS, CDR2 SASEGT. In DNA, the CDR3 is TGTGCCAGCAGTGAAACCCCGGGACAGGACAATCAGCCCCAGCATTTT. It is translated as CASSETPGQDNQPQHF.

For the CDR3, the DNA is TGTGCCTGGAAGGGAGGGAGGGCCTGGAATGAGCAGTTCTTC. Translation: CAWKGGRAWNEQFF. This chain links TRBV30 with TRBJ2-1, with 7 bases that match TRBD2. V lost 4 bases to trimming and J lost 7 bases; unmatched junction nucleotides: 10. Germline loops: CDR1 GTSNPN, CDR2 SVGIG (reference sequence). This CDR3 comprises 14 residues.

The chain is built from TRBV5-4 and TRBJ2-2; 7 positions agree with TRBD1. This CDR3 spans 15 amino acids. Trimming cost V 4 bases and J 0 bases; bases outside gene matches: 3. The germline CDR1 and CDR2 sequences are SGHNT and YYREEE (reference sequence). CDR3 coding DNA: TGTGCCAGCAGCCGACAGGGATCGAACACCGGGGAGCTGTTTTTT. Residues: CASSRQGSNTGELFF.

This chain uses TRBV6-5 with TRBJ2-2; D might be TRBD1 (6 bases). This CDR3 is 15 amino acids long. In germline, CDR1 is MNHEY, CDR2 SVGAGI. V lost 1 base to trimming and J lost 3 bases, with 9 bases between them. In nucleotides, the CDR3 is TGTGCCAGCAGTTACTTTGGACAGTACACCGGGGAGCTGTTTTTT. Its protein is CASSYFGQYTGELFF.

This clone was seen a few times. The chain uses TRBV18 and TRBJ2-6; a weak D match, TRBD2 (5 bases). V was clipped by 1 base and J by 2 bases, with 6 bases between them. The CDR3 runs to 15 residues. Germline V gives CDR1 KGHSH, CDR2 LQKENI. The CDR3, as DNA: TGTGCCAGCTCACCACAGGGAGCTGGGGCCAACGTCCTGACTTTC. It is translated as CASSPQGAGANVLTF.